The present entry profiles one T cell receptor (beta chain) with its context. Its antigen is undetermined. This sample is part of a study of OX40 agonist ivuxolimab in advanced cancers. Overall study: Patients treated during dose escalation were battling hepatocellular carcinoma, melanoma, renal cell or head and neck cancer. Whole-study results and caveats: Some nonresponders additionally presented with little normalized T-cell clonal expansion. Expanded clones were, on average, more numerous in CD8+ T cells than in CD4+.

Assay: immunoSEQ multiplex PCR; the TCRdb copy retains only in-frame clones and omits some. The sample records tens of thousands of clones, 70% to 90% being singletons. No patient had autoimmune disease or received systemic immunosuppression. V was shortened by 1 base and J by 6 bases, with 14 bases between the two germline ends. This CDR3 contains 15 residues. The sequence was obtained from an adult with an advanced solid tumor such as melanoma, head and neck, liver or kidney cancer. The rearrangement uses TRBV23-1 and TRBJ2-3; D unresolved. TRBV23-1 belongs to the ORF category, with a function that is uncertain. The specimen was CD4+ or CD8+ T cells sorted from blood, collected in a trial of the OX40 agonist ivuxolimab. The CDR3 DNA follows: TGCGCCAGCAGTCAATTTCTCATGCCGGAGGATACGCAGTATTTT. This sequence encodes CASSQFLMPEDTQYF.